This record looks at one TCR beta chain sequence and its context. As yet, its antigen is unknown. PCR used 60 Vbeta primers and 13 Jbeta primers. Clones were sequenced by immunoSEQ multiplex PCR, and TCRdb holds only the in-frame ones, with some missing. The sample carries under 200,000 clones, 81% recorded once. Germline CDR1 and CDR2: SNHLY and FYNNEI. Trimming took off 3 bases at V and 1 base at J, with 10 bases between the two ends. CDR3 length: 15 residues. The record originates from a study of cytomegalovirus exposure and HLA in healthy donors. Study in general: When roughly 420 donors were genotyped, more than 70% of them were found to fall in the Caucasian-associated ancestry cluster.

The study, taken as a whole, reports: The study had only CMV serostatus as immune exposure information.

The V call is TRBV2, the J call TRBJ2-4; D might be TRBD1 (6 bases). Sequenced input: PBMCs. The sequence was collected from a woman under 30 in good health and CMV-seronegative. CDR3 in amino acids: CASSDLGAAKNIQYF. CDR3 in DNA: TGTGCCAGCAGTGATCTGGGGGCGGCCAAAAACATTCAGTACTTC.